This is a list of T cell receptor beta chains from one sample in a study of shared clonotypes between healthy human individuals. Data came from immunoSEQ multiplex PCR; TCRdb stores just in-frame clones and leaves some out. The sample has approximately 2.5 million clones, more than 85% seen once. Sequencing was done on a sample of naive CD4+ T cells from PBMCs. These receptors were obtained from a man in his late teens or twenties in good health. Some clones in this sample may be carry-over from other donors' samples. The CDR3 runs from the conserved cysteine through the conserved F or W. A D gene is named only where the DNA matches it firmly. Only some rows state a clone size, as once, few, many or a class for expanded clones.

CDR3: CASSQGDSPLHF
DNA: TGCGCCAGCAGCCAAGGGGATTCACCCCTCCACTTT
V: TRBV10-1
J: TRBJ1-6
size: .
D: .

CDR3: CASSILAGSTDTQYF
DNA: TGTGCCAGCAGCATACTAGCGGGGTCCACAGATACGCAGTATTTT
V: TRBV7-9
J: TRBJ2-3
size: .
D: TRBD2

CDR3: CASSSRGGLSYEQYF
DNA: TGTGCCAGCAGCTCGAGGGGAGGTCTATCCTACGAGCAGTACTTC
V: TRBV7-3
J: TRBJ2-7
size: .
D: .

CDR3: CASSLIGGYPAASSYEQYF
DNA: TGTGCCAGCAGCTTAATAGGCGGGTATCCAGCGGCATCCTCCTACGAGCAGTACTTC
V: TRBV7-3
J: TRBJ2-7
size: once
D: .

CDR3: CASSSGQPNSPLHF
DNA: TGTGCCAGCAGTTCAGGACAGCCTAATTCACCCCTCCACTTT
V: TRBV28
J: TRBJ1-6
size: .
D: .

CDR3: CASRERQGAGETQYF
DNA: TGTGCCAGCAGGGAAAGGCAGGGGGCCGGCGAGACCCAGTACTTC
V: TRBV2
J: TRBJ2-5
size: .
D: TRBD1

CDR3: CASRPGLAGVNEQYF
DNA: TGTGCCAGCAGGCCTGGACTAGCGGGAGTGAACGAGCAGTACTTC
V: TRBV28
J: TRBJ2-7
size: .
D: TRBD2

CDR3: CASSLAGAYNEQFF
DNA: TGTGCCAGCAGCTTAGCGGGTGCCTACAATGAGCAGTTCTTC
V: TRBV7-3
J: TRBJ2-1
size: .
D: .

CDR3: CASRDAGVSTGELFF
DNA: TGTGCCAGCAGGGACGCGGGAGTTAGCACCGGGGAGCTGTTTTTT
V: TRBV6-5
J: TRBJ2-2
size: .
D: TRBD2

CDR3: CASSPYRGANEKLFF
DNA: TGTGCCAGCTCACCCTACAGGGGCGCTAATGAAAAACTGTTTTTT
V: TRBV18
J: TRBJ1-4
size: .
D: TRBD1

CDR3: CASSLTGGTGELFF
DNA: TGCGCCAGCAGCTTGACAGGGGGCACCGGGGAGCTGTTTTTT
V: TRBV5-1
J: TRBJ2-2
size: once
D: TRBD1

CDR3: CATNEQNRGFYGYTF
DNA: TGTGCCACCAATGAACAAAACAGGGGGTTTTATGGCTACACCTTC
V: TRBV28
J: TRBJ1-2
size: .
D: TRBD1

CDR3: CASSWTGINTEAFF
DNA: TGTGCCAGCAGCTGGACAGGGATTAACACTGAAGCTTTCTTT
V: TRBV11-2
J: TRBJ1-1
size: .
D: TRBD1

CDR3: CASGRQGGQETQYF
DNA: TGTGCCAGCGGCCGACAGGGGGGACAAGAGACCCAGTACTTC
V: TRBV7-2
J: TRBJ2-5
size: once
D: TRBD1

CDR3: CASSSMGQYYGYTF
DNA: TGTGCCAGCAGTTCCATGGGACAGTACTATGGCTACACCTTC
V: TRBV27
J: TRBJ1-2
size: once
D: TRBD1

CDR3: CASSQPRGTQYF
DNA: TGCGCCAGCAGCCAACCTAGAGGGACCCAGTACTTC
V: TRBV4-1
J: TRBJ2-5
size: .
D: .

CDR3: CASGLARGDTQYF
DNA: TGTGCTAGTGGGTTAGCTAGAGGAGATACGCAGTATTTT
V: TRBV12-5
J: TRBJ2-3
size: .
D: .

CDR3: CASSRRTEANQPQHF
DNA: TGTGCCAGCAGCCGCCGGACAGAAGCAAATCAGCCCCAGCATTTT
V: TRBV6-6
J: TRBJ1-5
size: .
D: .

CDR3: CASSSRPGQGSYEQYF
DNA: TGTGCCAGTAGTTCTAGACCGGGACAGGGGTCCTACGAGCAGTACTTC
V: TRBV19
J: TRBJ2-7
size: .
D: TRBD1

CDR3: CASSWDRASSGGTEAFF
DNA: TGTGCCAGTAGTTGGGACAGGGCCTCTTCTGGGGGCACTGAAGCTTTCTTT
V: TRBV19
J: TRBJ1-1
size: .
D: TRBD1

CDR3: CASSYMNEQFF
DNA: TGTGCCAGCAGTTATATGAATGAGCAGTTCTTC
V: TRBV28
J: TRBJ2-1
size: .
D: .

CDR3: CASRTGQGFLSGANVLTF
DNA: TGTGCCAGTAGAACAGGACAGGGGTTTCTCTCTGGGGCCAACGTCCTGACTTTC
V: TRBV19
J: TRBJ2-6
size: .
D: TRBD1

CDR3: CATSRRRFDEKLFF
DNA: TGTGCCACCAGCAGGCGGCGGTTTGATGAAAAACTGTTTTTT
V: TRBV15
J: TRBJ1-4
size: .
D: .

CDR3: CASSVEGNTIYF
DNA: TGTGCCAGCAGCGTAGAGGGCAACACCATATATTTT
V: TRBV9
J: TRBJ1-3
size: .
D: .

CDR3: CAISEGTAGAYEQYF
DNA: TGTGCCATCAGTGAAGGAACGGCAGGGGCCTACGAGCAGTACTTC
V: TRBV10-3
J: TRBJ2-7
size: .
D: .

CDR3: CASSLTGGAQPQHF
DNA: TGTGCCAGCAGTTTAACCGGGGGCGCCCAGCCCCAGCATTTT
V: TRBV27
J: TRBJ1-5
size: .
D: .

CDR3: CASSPGTYNEQFF
DNA: TGCGCCAGCAGCCCCGGGACCTACAATGAGCAGTTCTTC
V: TRBV5-1
J: TRBJ2-1
size: .
D: .

CDR3: CSVEDPGTQYF
DNA: TGCAGCGTTGAGGACCCCGGGACCCAGTACTTC
V: TRBV29-1
J: TRBJ2-5
size: .
D: .

CDR3: CASSVLIVAADGYTF
DNA: TGTGCCAGCAGCGTACTTATCGTGGCAGCGGATGGCTACACCTTC
V: TRBV6-1
J: TRBJ1-2
size: once
D: .

CDR3: CASFSSGGRSRTEAFF
DNA: TGTGCCAGTTTTTCCTCAGGGGGCCGGTCGAGGACTGAAGCTTTCTTT
V: TRBV19
J: TRBJ1-1
size: .
D: TRBD1

CDR3: CASSVDSGLGTDTQYF
DNA: TGTGCCAGCAGCGTAGATTCGGGATTAGGCACAGATACGCAGTATTTT
V: TRBV9
J: TRBJ2-3
size: once
D: .

CDR3: CASSEGYESNEQFF
DNA: TGTGCCAGCAGTGAAGGGTACGAGTCAAATGAGCAGTTCTTC
V: TRBV2
J: TRBJ2-1
size: few
D: .

CDR3: CASSSQGSVKYSEQFF
DNA: TGTGCCAGCAGCTCGCAGGGGTCAGTAAAATATAGTGAGCAGTTCTTC
V: TRBV11-1
J: TRBJ2-1
size: .
D: .

CDR3: CASRVRTGPNEQFF
DNA: TGTGCCAGCAGAGTAAGGACAGGGCCCAATGAGCAGTTCTTC
V: TRBV28
J: TRBJ2-1
size: .
D: TRBD1

CDR3: CASSPSTGSQPDTQYF
DNA: TGTGCCAGCAGTCCTAGCACCGGGTCTCAGCCAGATACGCAGTATTTT
V: TRBV7-3
J: TRBJ2-3
size: once
D: .

CDR3: CASSQDAGGRTRTEAFF
DNA: TGTGCCAGCAGCCAAGACGCGGGGGGCCGGACTCGCACTGAAGCTTTCTTT
V: TRBV5-4
J: TRBJ1-1
size: .
D: .

CDR3: CASSSVGSSGNTIYF
DNA: TGTGCCAGCAGCTCCGTCGGGAGCTCTGGAAACACCATATATTTT
V: TRBV9
J: TRBJ1-3
size: .
D: .

CDR3: CASSRVWREPYNEQFF
DNA: TGCGCCAGCAGCCGAGTGTGGCGGGAGCCCTACAATGAGCAGTTCTTC
V: TRBV4-3
J: TRBJ2-1
size: .
D: TRBD2

CDR3: CASSEAVRGYEQYF
DNA: TGTGCCAGCAGTGAAGCCGTACGCGGCTACGAGCAGTACTTC
V: TRBV2
J: TRBJ2-7
size: .
D: .

CDR3: CAIRNPDSLLSYEQYF
DNA: TGTGCCATCAGGAACCCAGACAGCCTACTATCCTACGAGCAGTACTTC
V: TRBV10-3
J: TRBJ2-7
size: .
D: .

CDR3: CASSPGLSPYNEQFF
DNA: TGTGCCAGCAGCCCGGGACTGTCGCCCTACAATGAGCAGTTCTTC
V: TRBV7-3
J: TRBJ2-1
size: .
D: .

CDR3: CASSGGSIYGYTF
DNA: TGTGCCAGCAGTGGGGGGAGTATCTATGGCTACACCTTC
V: TRBV2
J: TRBJ1-2
size: .
D: .

CDR3: CATSNRVLFYEQYF
DNA: TGTGCCACCAGCAACAGGGTTCTTTTCTACGAGCAGTACTTC
V: TRBV15
J: TRBJ2-7
size: .
D: .

CDR3: CASSLMQGAEAFF
DNA: TGCGCCAGCAGCTTGATGCAGGGTGCTGAAGCTTTCTTT
V: TRBV5-1
J: TRBJ1-1
size: once
D: .

CDR3: CASSYTRGTEAFF
DNA: TGTGCCAGCAGTTACACTAGGGGTACTGAAGCTTTCTTT
V: TRBV6-6
J: TRBJ1-1
size: once
D: .

CDR3: CASRGGSEQYF
DNA: TGTGCCAGCAGAGGGGGTAGCGAGCAGTACTTC
V: TRBV2
J: TRBJ2-7
size: once
D: .

CDR3: CASSLTQQVTDTQYF
DNA: TGTGCCAGCAGCTTAACCCAACAGGTTACAGATACGCAGTATTTT
V: TRBV7-3
J: TRBJ2-3
size: .
D: .

CDR3: CASSLDRDNEQFF
DNA: TGTGCCAGCAGCCTAGACAGGGACAATGAGCAGTTCTTC
V: TRBV11-3
J: TRBJ2-1
size: .
D: TRBD1

CDR3: CASSIVRGRFQPQHF
DNA: TGTGCCAGTAGTATAGTTAGGGGCAGATTTCAGCCCCAGCATTTT
V: TRBV19
J: TRBJ1-5
size: .
D: .

CDR3: CASSPTPEADTQYF
DNA: TGTGCCAGCTCACCAACCCCAGAAGCAGATACGCAGTATTTT
V: TRBV18
J: TRBJ2-3
size: .
D: .

CDR3: CASRRGSLANTGELFF
DNA: TGTGCCAGCAGACGGGGGAGTCTCGCGAACACCGGGGAGCTGTTTTTT
V: TRBV13
J: TRBJ2-2
size: .
D: .